This paragraph reports one T cell receptor beta chain. Its target is unknown. Exposure to brentuximab vedotin varied, and each patient had relapsed following autologous stem cell transplantation. This sample stems from a study of PD-1 blockade in classical Hodgkin lymphoma. Study-level results: Baseline diversity in complete responders resembled that of newly diagnosed patients.

Assay used: immunoSEQ multiplex PCR; TCRdb lists only in-frame clones, some missing. The data show about 20,000 clones, around 70% seen once. The germline gives CDR1 SGDLS, CDR2 YYNGEE. The CDR3 consists of 16 residues. V lost 0 bases, J lost 0 bases, and 4 bases stayed unmatched. The receptor's source is a human donor with classical Hodgkin lymphoma. The starting material was peripheral blood mononuclear cells (PBMCs), obtained before the second cycle of nivolumab. The rearrangement joins TRBV9 to TRBJ2-3; 7 nucleotides agree with TRBD1. The CDR3 spells CASSVVLGGSTDTQYF. The CDR3 DNA follows: TGTGCCAGCAGCGTAGTTTTAGGGGGCAGCACAGATACGCAGTATTTT. Based on the CDR3 plus reference TRBV9 and TRBJ2-3, the full variable domain is DSGVTQTPKHLITATGQRVTLRCSPRSGDLSVYWYQQSLDQGLQFLIQYYNGEERAKGNILERFSAQQFPDLHSELNLSSLELGDSALYFCASSVVLGGSTDTQYFGPGTRLTVL.